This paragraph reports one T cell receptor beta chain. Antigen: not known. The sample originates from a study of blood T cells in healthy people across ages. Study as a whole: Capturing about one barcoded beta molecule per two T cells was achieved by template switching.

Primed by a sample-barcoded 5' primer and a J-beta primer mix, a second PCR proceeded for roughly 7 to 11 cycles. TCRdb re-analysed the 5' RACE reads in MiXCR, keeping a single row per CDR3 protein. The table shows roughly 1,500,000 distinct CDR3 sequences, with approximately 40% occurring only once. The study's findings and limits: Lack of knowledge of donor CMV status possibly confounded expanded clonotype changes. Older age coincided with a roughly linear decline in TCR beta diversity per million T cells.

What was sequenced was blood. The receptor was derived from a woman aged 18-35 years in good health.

CDR3: CSARLGAETGVYEQYF. Here the CDR3 DNA reads TGCAGTGCTAGATTAGGAGCGGAGACAGGGGTCTACGAGCAGTACTTC. The chain is built from TRBV20-1 and TRBJ2-7, with 8 bases identical to TRBD1. CDR1 and CDR2 from the germline V gene are DFQATT and SNEGSKA (reference sequence). V was pared by 2 bases and J by 3 bases, with 12 bases of the junction left unmatched. This CDR3 spans 16 amino acids.